What follows is one T cell receptor beta chain and its context. What it binds is not known. One entry per CDR3 protein, called by TCRdb with MiXCR from the reads. Of over 250,000 distinct CDR3 sequences in the sample, 22% are singletons; the top ten hold roughly 19%. Trimming took 7 bases from V and 4 from J, leaving 10 bases between them. CDR3 length: 13 residues. These data belong to a study of T cell repertoires in cytomegalovirus infection. The overall study: Selection of CMV epitopes for the study included recently identified HLA-C-restricted and well-studied HLA-B-restricted ones. Both a matching HLA type and CMV infection were indicated by public TCR beta signatures. Points from the study as a whole: Ex vivo, HLA-C-restricted CMV-specific TCR beta clonotypes prevailed over the rest of the response. Using cumulative public TCR beta family frequency, the authors identified those who carried CMV together with the relevant HLA.

The material sequenced was cultured PBMCs, taken from culture after CMV antigen stimulation. This rearrangement joins TRBV12-3 or TRBV12-4 to TRBJ2-2; possibly TRBD2 for D (5 bases). This sequence was found in a human donor in good health (CMV status not recorded). Some clones in this sample may be carry-over from other donors' samples. CDR3 loop: CASNLGGTGELFF. CDR3 nucleotides: TGTGCCAGCAATCTCGGAGGCACCGGGGAGCTGTTTTTT.